This T cell receptor beta chain was captured by sequencing in a study of T cell responses to AZD1222 COVID-19 vaccine (dated by TCRdb to the early 2020s). For the study in its entirety: AZD1222 recipients given second doses at about 4 weeks or at about 12 weeks were pooled, since spike-specific TCR depth and breadth were not found to differ between the two schedules. A total of over 230 trial participants underwent TCR sequencing, of whom some 200 had received two doses of AZD1222 and roughly 26 had received two doses of the MenACWY control vaccine. Trial participants were enrolled into age subgroups of 18-55, 56-69 and 70-plus years, which contained approximately 150, 28 and 58 TCR-sequenced participants, respectively. What the study reported, not specific to this receptor: No day 14 peak-response samples were available, so repertoires were characterized only after the peak T cell response. The 56-69-year group was small, and its depth increase did not reach significance, likely because of low power. Participants were mostly white British, with more females than males. The authors suggested clonal diversity may have been underestimated. The whole spike protein was spanned by vaccine-associated CD4 TCRs, and dominant responses were seen in regions 160-218 and 743-854. Epitopes outside the regions mutated in the B.1.351 and B.1.1.7 variants were reportedly recognized by nearly half of the unique spike-specific TCRs. After two AZD1222 doses, both the breadth and the depth of spike-specific TCRs were significantly higher than at day 0 and than in MenACWY recipients. Only a handful of AZD1222 recipients were SARS-CoV-2 seropositive at baseline, limiting conclusions about previously exposed vaccinees.

Per the publication, the time point label means: baseline before first vaccination. Samples from vaccinated people were obtained from the UK trials COV001 and COV002, which included a single-blind randomized controlled phase 2/3 trial of AZD1222 (ChAdOx1 nCoV-19) in healthy adults. For TCRbeta chain sequencing, PBMC samples from trial participants were taken at day 0 and at day 28 after the second dose. The CDR3 regions of human TCRbeta chains were subjected to immunosequencing. The paper's processing steps were these. Repertoire TCRs were matched against a reference library of SARS-CoV-2-specific TCRs generated with the MIRA antigen-specificity platform. Breadth was defined as the fraction of unique TCRs that were SARS-CoV-2-associated, and depth was defined as the fraction of total T cells that were SARS-CoV-2-associated. Using the MIRA data, each spike-specific TCR was mapped to the spike region that the TCR reacts to and placed in a CD4 or CD8 class. Log10-transformed breadth and depth values were compared by one-way ANOVA with Sidak's multiple comparisons tests. TCRdb retrieved this table from immuneACCESS and kept in-frame rearrangements only. Not all clones are present; in checked studies, unresolved V genes account for under half, and no reason is known for the remainder. D and trimming come from the DNA, and the V and J calls and clone size come from that table. The sample has under 95,000 clones on record, around 90% of them singletons. The top ten constitute 2% to 2.5% of the sample.

Note on this clone: Which antigen it targets is not known. No base quality information exists; no much larger clone differs at one position.

Source: peripheral blood, taken on day 0 of AZD1222 vaccination. This TCR was sampled from an adult in good health.

The CDR3 region has the sequence CASSQEAVSSYEQYF. The nucleotide sequence is given as TGTGCCAGCAGCCAAGAAGCGGTGAGCTCCTACGAGCAGTACTTC. The sequence is built from TRBV4-2 and TRBJ2-7; the D gene is perhaps TRBD2, on 5 matching bases. CDR3 length: 15 amino acids, cysteine to phenylalanine. The only DNA kept is the CDR3, 45 bases in frame from the first base. V was cut back by 0 bases and J by 0 bases, leaving a gap of 9 bases between them. CDR1 and CDR2, per the germline V gene, are LGHNA and YNFKEQ.